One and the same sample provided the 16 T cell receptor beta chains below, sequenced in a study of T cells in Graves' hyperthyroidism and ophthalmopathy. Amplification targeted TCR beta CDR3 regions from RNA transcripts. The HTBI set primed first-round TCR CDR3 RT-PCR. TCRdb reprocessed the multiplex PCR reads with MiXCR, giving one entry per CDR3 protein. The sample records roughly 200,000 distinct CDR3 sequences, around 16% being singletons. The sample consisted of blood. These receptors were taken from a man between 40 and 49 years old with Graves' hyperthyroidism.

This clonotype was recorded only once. CDR3 loop: CSAAGGQWGNEAFF. The CDR3 nucleotides are TGCAGTGCGGCAGGGGGCCAGTGGGGCAATGAAGCTTTCTTT. The chain couples TRBV20-1 to TRBJ1-1; 8 bases are shared with TRBD1. V gave up 6 bases and J gave up 7 bases; unmatched junction bases: 13. CDR3 length: 14 residues. In germline, CDR1 is DFQATT, CDR2 SNEGSKA (reference sequence).

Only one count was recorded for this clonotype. The CDR3 nucleotides are TGTGCCAGCAGCTCGGGACTAGCGGGGGGGCGTGGCGAGCAGTTCTTC. It translates to CASSSGLAGGRGEQFF. The genes are TRBV7-3 and TRBJ2-1; 16 positions agree with TRBD2. The junction had 7 bases not matched to a gene; V was cut back by 4 bases and J by 10 bases. Germline V gives CDR1 SGHTA, CDR2 FQGTGA. This CDR3 region has 16 residues.

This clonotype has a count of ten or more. CDR3 loop: CASSLSEFNEKLFF. The CDR3 DNA sequence: TGTGCCAGCAGCTTGTCAGAGTTTAATGAAAAACTGTTTTTT. The chain combines TRBV5-5 with TRBJ1-4; D is unresolved. There are 14 residues in the CDR3. CDR1 is SGHKS, CDR2 YYEKEE, per germline (reference sequence). V lost 1 base and J 4 bases, leaving 8 bases between the germline ends.

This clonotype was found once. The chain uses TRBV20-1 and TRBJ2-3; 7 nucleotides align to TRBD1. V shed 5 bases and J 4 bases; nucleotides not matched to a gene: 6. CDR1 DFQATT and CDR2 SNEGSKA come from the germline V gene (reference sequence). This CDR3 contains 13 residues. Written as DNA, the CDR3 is TGCAGTGCTGAGGGGACAGACGCAGATACGCAGTATTTT. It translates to CSAEGTDADTQYF.

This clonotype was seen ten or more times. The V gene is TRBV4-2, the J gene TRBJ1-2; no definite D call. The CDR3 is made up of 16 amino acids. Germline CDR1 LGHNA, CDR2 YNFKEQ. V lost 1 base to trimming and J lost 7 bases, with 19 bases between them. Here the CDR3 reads CASSQATMNSGFGYTF. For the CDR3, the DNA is TGTGCCAGCAGCCAAGCAACTATGAATTCAGGATTTGGCTACACCTTC.

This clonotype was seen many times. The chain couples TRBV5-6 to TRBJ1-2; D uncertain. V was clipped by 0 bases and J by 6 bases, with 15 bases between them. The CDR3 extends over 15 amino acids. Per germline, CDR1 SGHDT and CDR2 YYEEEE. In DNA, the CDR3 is TGTGCCAGCAGCTTGGAAGTCCGACTTTTCGATGGCTACACCTTC. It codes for CASSLEVRLFDGYTF.

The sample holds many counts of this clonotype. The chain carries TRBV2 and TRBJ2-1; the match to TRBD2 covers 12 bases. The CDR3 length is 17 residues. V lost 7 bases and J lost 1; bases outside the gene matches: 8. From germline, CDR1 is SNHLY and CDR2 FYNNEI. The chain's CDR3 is CASTATSGGVSYNEQFF. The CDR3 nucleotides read TGTGCCAGCACCGCGACTAGCGGGGGTGTGTCCTACAATGAGCAGTTCTTC.

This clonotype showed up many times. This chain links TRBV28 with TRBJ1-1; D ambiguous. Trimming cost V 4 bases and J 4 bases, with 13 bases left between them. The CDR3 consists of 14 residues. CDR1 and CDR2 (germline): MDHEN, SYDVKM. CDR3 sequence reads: CASSSPGLLTEAFF. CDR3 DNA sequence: TGTGCCAGCAGTTCCCCTGGGCTTCTCACTGAAGCTTTCTTT.

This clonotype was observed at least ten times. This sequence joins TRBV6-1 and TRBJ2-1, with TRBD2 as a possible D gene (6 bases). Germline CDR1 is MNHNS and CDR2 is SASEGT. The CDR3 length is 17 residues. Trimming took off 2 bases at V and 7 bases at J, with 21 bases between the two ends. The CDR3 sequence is CASSEKEAGRKGNEQFF. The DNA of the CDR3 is TGTGCCAGCAGTGAAAAGGAGGCGGGACGCAAGGGAAATGAGCAGTTCTTC.

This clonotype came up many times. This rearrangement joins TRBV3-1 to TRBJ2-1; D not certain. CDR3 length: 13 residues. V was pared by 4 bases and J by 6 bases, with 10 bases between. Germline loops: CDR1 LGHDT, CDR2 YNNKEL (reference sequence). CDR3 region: CASSPAVRNEQFF. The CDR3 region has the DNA TGTGCCAGCAGCCCTGCGGTCCGCAATGAGCAGTTCTTC.

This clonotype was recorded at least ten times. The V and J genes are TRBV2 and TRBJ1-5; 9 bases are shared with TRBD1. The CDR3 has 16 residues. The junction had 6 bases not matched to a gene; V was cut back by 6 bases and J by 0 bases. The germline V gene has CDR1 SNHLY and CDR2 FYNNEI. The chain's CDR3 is CASSTDRGYSNQPQHF. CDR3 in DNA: TGTGCCAGCAGCACGGACAGGGGATATAGCAATCAGCCCCAGCATTTT.

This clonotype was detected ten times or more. The CDR3 protein is CASRRSRTLVNTEAFF. DNA of the CDR3: TGTGCCAGCAGAAGATCCAGGACCCTGGTGAACACTGAAGCTTTCTTT. The chain couples TRBV6-1 to TRBJ1-1, with D hard to call. This CDR3 comprises 16 residues. The V gene lost 6 bases and the J gene lost 0 bases, with 17 bases spanning the gap. Germline values: CDR1 MNHNS, CDR2 SASEGT.

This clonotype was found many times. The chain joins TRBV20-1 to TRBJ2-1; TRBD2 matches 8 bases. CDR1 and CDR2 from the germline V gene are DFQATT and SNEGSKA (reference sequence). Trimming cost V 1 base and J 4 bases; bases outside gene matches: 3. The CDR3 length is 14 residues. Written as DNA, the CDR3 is TGCAGTGCTAGAGGAAGCGGGGGATACAATGAGCAGTTCTTC. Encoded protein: CSARGSGGYNEQFF.

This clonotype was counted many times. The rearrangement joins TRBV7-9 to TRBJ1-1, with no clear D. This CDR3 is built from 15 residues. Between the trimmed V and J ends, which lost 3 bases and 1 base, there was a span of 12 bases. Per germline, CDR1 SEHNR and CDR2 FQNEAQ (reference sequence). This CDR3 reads CASSFDRDSNTEAFF. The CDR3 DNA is TGTGCCAGCAGCTTTGACCGGGATTCGAACACTGAAGCTTTCTTT.

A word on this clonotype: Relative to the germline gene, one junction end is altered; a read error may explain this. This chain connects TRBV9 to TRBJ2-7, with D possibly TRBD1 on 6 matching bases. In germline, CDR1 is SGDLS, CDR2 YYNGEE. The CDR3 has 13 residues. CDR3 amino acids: CVSSTTGTYEQYF. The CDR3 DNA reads TGTGTCAGCAGTACGACAGGAACCTATGAGCAGTACTTC.

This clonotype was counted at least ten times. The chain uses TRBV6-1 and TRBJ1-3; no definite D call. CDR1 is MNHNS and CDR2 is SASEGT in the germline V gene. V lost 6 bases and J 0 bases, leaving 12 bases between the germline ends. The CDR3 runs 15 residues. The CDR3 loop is CASSPEGSSGNTIYF. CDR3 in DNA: TGTGCCAGCAGCCCCGAAGGGAGCTCTGGAAACACCATATATTTT.